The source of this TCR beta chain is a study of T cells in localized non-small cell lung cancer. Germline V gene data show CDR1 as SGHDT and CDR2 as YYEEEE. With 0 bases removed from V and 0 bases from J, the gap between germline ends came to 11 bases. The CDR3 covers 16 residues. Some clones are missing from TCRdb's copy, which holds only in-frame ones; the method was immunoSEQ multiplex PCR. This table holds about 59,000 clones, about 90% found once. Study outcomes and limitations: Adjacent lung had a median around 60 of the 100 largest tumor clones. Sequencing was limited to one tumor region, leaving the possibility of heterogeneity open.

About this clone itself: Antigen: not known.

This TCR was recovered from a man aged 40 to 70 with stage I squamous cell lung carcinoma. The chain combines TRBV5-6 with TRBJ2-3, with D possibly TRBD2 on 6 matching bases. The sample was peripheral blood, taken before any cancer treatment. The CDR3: CASSLASVGSTDTQYF. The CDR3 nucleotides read TGTGCCAGCAGCTTGGCTAGCGTTGGTAGCACAGATACGCAGTATTTT.